The TCR beta chain described here comes from a study of T cells in Graves' hyperthyroidism and ophthalmopathy. This clonotype was observed a few times. Its antigen is not known. TCR beta CDR3 sequences were amplified from RNA transcripts. TCR CDR3 underwent first-round RT-PCR with the HTBI primer set. TCRdb independently ran MiXCR on the multiplex PCR reads; one entry per CDR3 protein. The sample consists of 400,000 or so distinct CDR3 sequences, about 14% of them appearing once. Ophthalmopathy cases met thresholds of Clinical Activity Score at least 3, NOSPECS grade at least 4 and duration under 3 months. Each diagnosis drew on symptoms, thyroxine, TRAb, thyroid ultrasound and orbital computed tomography findings. Cells are PBMCs isolated from around 10 ml of fresh blood. Study observations and caveats: Stable hyperthyroidism was told apart from ophthalmopathy by a model built on 13 V-J features.

Germline V lookup: CDR1 MNHEY, CDR2 SVGEGT. Trimming left V 2 bases short and J 5 bases short, with 4 bases between. This CDR3 has 11 amino acids. The chain recombines TRBV6-2 or TRBV6-3 with TRBJ2-7, with D hard to call. This TCR came from a man aged 50-59 years with Graves' ophthalmopathy. The sequenced sample consisted of blood. The CDR3 sequence is CASSYIDEQYF. The CDR3 region has the DNA TGTGCCAGCAGTTACATAGACGAGCAGTACTTC.